The 12 T cell receptor beta chains reported below all come from one sample, sequenced in a study of blood T cell repertoires in COVID-19. TCRdb's table, derived via immunoSEQ multiplex PCR, lists solely in-frame clones and lacks some. Here the sample spans about 60,000 clones, around 75% being singletons. The sample comprised peripheral blood. These receptors all stem from a human donor in a cohort sampled during active COVID-19.

This clone is labeled as medium-sized. The J gene is TRBJ2-1, the V gene TRBV11-1; a weak D match, TRBD2 (6 bases). This CDR3 is built from 16 residues. The V and J ends lost 6 bases and 0 bases respectively, with 15 bases between them. CDR1 SGHAT and CDR2 FQDESV come from the germline V gene (reference sequence). The CDR3 protein is CASRRRDLSSYNEQFF. CDR3 in DNA: TGTGCCAGCAGGAGACGGGACTTAAGCTCCTACAATGAGCAGTTCTTC.

The chain employs TRBV15 and TRBJ2-4, with D hard to call. Germline V gene data show CDR1 as LNHNV and CDR2 as YYDKDF (reference sequence). The V end lost 4 bases, the J end lost 0 bases, and 10 bases lay between the germline ends. The CDR3 loop spans 15 amino acids. CDR3 protein: CATSMSGLAKNIQYF. The CDR3 DNA follows: TGTGCCACCAGCATGTCAGGCCTAGCCAAAAACATTCAGTACTTC.

This clone occurred a few times. This chain links TRBV15 with TRBJ2-7, with 8 bases identical to TRBD1. This CDR3 spans 17 amino acids. In germline, CDR1 is LNHNV, CDR2 YYDKDF (reference sequence). V gave up 1 base and J gave up 2 bases; unmatched junction bases: 10. CDR3: CATSRGYPGQVAYEQYF. DNA of the CDR3: TGTGCCACCAGCAGAGGGTATCCGGGACAGGTAGCCTACGAGCAGTACTTC.

This chain uses TRBV18 with TRBJ2-7; TRBD2 matches 7 bases. The CDR3 contains 15 residues. With V trimmed by 0 bases and J by 7 bases, 9 bases remained unmatched. The V gene's germline CDR1 is KGHSH and CDR2 LQKENI. This CDR3 is CASSPPASGGREQYF. DNA for the CDR3: TGTGCCAGCTCACCACCGGCTAGCGGAGGGCGGGAGCAGTACTTC.

The chain links TRBV29-1 to TRBJ2-1; D perhaps matches TRBD1 (5 bases). Trimming cost V 4 bases and J 0 bases, with 10 bases left between them. The germline CDR1 and CDR2 sequences are SQVTM and ANQGSEA. This CDR3 comprises 14 residues. CDR3 nucleotide sequence: TGCAGCGTTGCGACAGACGACTCCTACAATGAGCAGTTCTTC. The encoded protein is CSVATDDSYNEQFF.

This chain links TRBV5-4 with TRBJ1-1; maybe TRBD1 (5 bases). CDR1 and CDR2 from the germline V gene are SGHNT and YYREEE (reference sequence). The ends were cut back, 3 bases at V and 4 bases at J, with 13 bases in the middle. The CDR3 totals 14 residues. CDR3: CASSSRGGSTEAFF. The CDR3 DNA reads TGTGCCAGCAGCTCTAGGGGAGGGAGCACTGAAGCTTTCTTT.

This clone occurred many times. V is TRBV7-9 and J is TRBJ2-7, with 9 bases aligning to TRBD2. The CDR3 covers 16 residues. V shed 5 bases, J shed 1 base, and the junction held 9 bases outside the gene matches. Germline CDR1 SEHNR, CDR2 FQNEAQ (reference sequence). The CDR3, as DNA: TGTGCCAGCAGCCATCCCCGCCTAGCGGGATCCTACGAGCAGTACTTC. Amino acids: CASSHPRLAGSYEQYF. The full variable domain, rest sourced from reference TRBV7-9 and TRBJ2-7, is DTGVSQNPRHKITKRGQNVTFRCDPISEHNRLYWYRQTLGQGPEFLTYFQNEAQLEKSRLLSDRFSAERPKGSFSTLEIQRTEQGDSAMYLCASSHPRLAGSYEQYFGPGTRLTVT.

This clone occurred once. The chain has TRBV6-5 and TRBJ1-1, with D unresolved. The CDR3 contains 15 residues. Germline V gene data show CDR1 as MNHEY and CDR2 as SVGAGI. Trimming took off 0 bases at V and 4 bases at J, with 12 bases between the two ends. In DNA, the CDR3 is TGTGCCAGCAGTTACTCAGTGGGCGCGGGCACTGAAGCTTTCTTT. Translating it yields CASSYSVGAGTEAFF.

The V gene is TRBV7-2, the J gene TRBJ2-3, with 10 nucleotides matching TRBD2. J gave up 6 bases and V 5 bases, and 8 bases lay outside the gene matches. CDR3 length: 15 residues. Germline V gene sequence: CDR1 SGHTA, CDR2 FQGNSA. As DNA, the CDR3 is TGTGCCAGCAGCCCCACCAGCGGGGGGGTGGATACGCAGTATTTT. The encoded protein is CASSPTSGGVDTQYF.

The V and J genes are TRBV10-3 and TRBJ1-2; tentative D call: TRBD1 (6 bases). Germline CDR1 is ENHRY and CDR2 is SYGVKD. There are 13 residues in the CDR3. V lost 3 bases and J 5 bases, leaving 10 bases between the germline ends. CDR3 loop: CAISEDRLYGYTF. The CDR3 nucleotides are TGTGCCATCAGTGAAGACAGGTTGTATGGCTACACCTTC.

The V gene is TRBV7-8, the J gene TRBJ1-2; D is perhaps TRBD1 (6 bases). Germline CDR1 SGHVS, CDR2 FQNEAQ. Trimming left V 1 base short and J 2 bases short, with 17 bases between. The CDR3 runs 17 residues. CDR3 in amino acids: CASSLGQGVTGNYGYTF. Here the CDR3 DNA reads TGTGCCAGCAGCTTAGGTCAGGGAGTGACAGGCAACTATGGCTACACCTTC.

J is TRBJ1-1 and V is TRBV6-5; D remains ambiguous. Germline V gene lookup returns CDR1 MNHEY and CDR2 SVGAGI. This CDR3 is 13 amino acids long. V was trimmed by 6 bases and J by 3 bases, leaving 11 bases between them. The CDR3 region has the DNA TGTGCCAGCAGAACCGGTTCGCACACTGAAGCTTTCTTT. It translates to CASRTGSHTEAFF.